Reported below is one T cell receptor beta chain. Antigen unknown. The sample is drawn from a study of shared clonotypes between healthy human individuals. Method: immunoSEQ multiplex PCR; TCRdb's copy keeps in-frame clones and lacks some. This sample has 700,000 or so clones, with 55% to 75% found just once. Study-wide findings and caveats: Compared with memory subsets, naive subsets generally had larger estimated richness.

Donors, healthy HIV-negative adults, lacked recent acute infections or vaccinations. V dropped 4 bases and J dropped 2 bases, with 12 bases sitting between them. The CDR3 runs 14 residues. Germline loops: CDR1 MNHEY, CDR2 SVGAGI. This clonotype was obtained from a woman under 40 in good health. Material: memory CD4+ T cells sorted from blood. The subset denotes: CD45RA-negative fraction. The J gene is TRBJ2-7, the V gene TRBV6-5; D might be TRBD1 or TRBD2, each matching 7 bases. In nucleotides, the CDR3 is TGTGCCAGCAGTTCAGGGGGGGCTACCTACGAGCAGTACTTC. Protein: CASSSGGATYEQYF.